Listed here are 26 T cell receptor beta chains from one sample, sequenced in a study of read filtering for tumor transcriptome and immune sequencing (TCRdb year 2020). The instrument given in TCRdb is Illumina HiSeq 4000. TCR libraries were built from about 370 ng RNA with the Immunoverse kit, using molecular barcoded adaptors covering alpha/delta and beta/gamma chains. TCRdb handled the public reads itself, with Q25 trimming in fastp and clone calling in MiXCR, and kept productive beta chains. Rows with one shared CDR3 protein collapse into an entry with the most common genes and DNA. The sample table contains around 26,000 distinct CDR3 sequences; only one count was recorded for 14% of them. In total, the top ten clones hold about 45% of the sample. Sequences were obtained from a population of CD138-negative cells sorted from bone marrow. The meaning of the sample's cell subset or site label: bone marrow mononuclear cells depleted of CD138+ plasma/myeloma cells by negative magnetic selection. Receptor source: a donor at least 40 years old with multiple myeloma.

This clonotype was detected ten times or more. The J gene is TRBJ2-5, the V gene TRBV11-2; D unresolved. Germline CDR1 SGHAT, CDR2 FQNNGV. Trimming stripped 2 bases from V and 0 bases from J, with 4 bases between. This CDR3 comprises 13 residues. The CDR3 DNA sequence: TGTGCCAGCAGCTTATCCTACCAAGAGACCCAGTACTTC. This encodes CASSLSYQETQYF.

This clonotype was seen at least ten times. Here the CDR3 DNA reads TGCGCCAGCAGCCCAGGACTAGCGAGGTCCAATGAGCAGTTCTTC. It translates to CASSPGLARSNEQFF. The chain uses TRBV5-1 and TRBJ2-1; 9 bases fit TRBD2. Germline V gene sequence: CDR1 SGHRS, CDR2 YFSETQ. V trimming: 4 bases; J trimming: 6 bases; junction bases outside the gene matches: 8. The CDR3 is made up of 15 amino acids.

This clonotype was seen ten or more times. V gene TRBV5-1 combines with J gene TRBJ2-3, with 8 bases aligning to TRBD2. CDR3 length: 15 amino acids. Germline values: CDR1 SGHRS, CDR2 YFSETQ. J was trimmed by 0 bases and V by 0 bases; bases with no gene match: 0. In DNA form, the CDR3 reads TGCGCCAGCAGCTTGGGCGGGAGGAGCACAGATACGCAGTATTTT. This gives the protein CASSLGGRSTDTQYF.

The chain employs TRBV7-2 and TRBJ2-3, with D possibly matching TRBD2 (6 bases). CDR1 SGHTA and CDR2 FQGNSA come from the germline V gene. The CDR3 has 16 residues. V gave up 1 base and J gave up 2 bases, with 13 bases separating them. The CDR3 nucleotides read TGTGCCAGCAGCTTAGACTTCGGGGGACTCACAGATACGCAGTATTTT. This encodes CASSLDFGGLTDTQYF.

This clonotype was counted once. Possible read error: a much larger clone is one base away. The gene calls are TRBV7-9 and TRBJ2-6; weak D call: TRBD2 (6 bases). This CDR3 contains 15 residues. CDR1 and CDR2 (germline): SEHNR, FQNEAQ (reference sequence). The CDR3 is CASRGGAAGANVQTF. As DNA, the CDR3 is TGTGCCAGCAGAGGCGGGGCGGCCGGGGCCAACGTCCAGACTTTC.

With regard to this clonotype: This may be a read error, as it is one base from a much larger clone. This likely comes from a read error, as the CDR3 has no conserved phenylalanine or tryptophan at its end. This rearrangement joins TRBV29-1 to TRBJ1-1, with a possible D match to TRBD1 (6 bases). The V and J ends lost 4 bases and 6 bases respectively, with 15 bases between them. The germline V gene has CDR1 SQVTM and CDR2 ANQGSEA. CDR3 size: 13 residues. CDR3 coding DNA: TGCAGCGTTGCCACCTACAGGGTACCTGAAGCTTTCCTT. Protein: CSVATYRVPEAFL.

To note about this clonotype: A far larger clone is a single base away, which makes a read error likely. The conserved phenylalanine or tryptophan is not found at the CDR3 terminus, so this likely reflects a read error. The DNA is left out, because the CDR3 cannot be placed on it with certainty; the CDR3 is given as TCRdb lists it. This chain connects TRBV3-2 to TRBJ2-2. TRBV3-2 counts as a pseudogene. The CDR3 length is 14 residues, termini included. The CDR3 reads CASSQESHTGELFS.

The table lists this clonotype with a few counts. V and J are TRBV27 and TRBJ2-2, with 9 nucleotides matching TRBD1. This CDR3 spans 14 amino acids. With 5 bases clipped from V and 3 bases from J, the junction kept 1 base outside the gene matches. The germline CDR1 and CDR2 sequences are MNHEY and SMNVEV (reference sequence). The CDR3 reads CASSNRGHTGELFF. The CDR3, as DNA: TGTGCCAGCAGTAACAGGGGGCACACCGGGGAGCTGTTTTTT.

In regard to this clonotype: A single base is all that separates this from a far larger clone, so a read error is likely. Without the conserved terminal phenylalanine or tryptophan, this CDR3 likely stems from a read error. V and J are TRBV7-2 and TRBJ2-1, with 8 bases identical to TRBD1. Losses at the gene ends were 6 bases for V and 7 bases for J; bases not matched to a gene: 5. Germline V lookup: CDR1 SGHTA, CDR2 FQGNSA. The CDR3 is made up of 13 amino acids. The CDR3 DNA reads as TGTGCCAGCAGTTGGGGACAGGTTAATGAGCAGTTCTTA. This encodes CASSWGQVNEQFL.

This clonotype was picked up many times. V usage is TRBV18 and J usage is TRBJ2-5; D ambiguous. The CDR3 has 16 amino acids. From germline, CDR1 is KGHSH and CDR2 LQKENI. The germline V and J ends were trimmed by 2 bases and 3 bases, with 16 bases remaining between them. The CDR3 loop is CASSPEQTPDKETQYF. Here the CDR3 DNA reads TGTGCCAGCTCACCAGAACAGACACCAGATAAAGAGACCCAGTACTTC.

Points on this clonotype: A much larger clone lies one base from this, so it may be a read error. For the CDR3, the DNA is TGTGCCAGCAGTGAAATGGACGGCTTAAACGGCGGCTACACCTTC. It is translated as CASSEMDGLNGGYTF. The chain combines TRBV2 with TRBJ1-2; no clear D. Germline CDR1 SNHLY, CDR2 FYNNEI. Trimming left V 2 bases short and J 8 bases short, with 18 bases between. The CDR3 length is 15 residues.

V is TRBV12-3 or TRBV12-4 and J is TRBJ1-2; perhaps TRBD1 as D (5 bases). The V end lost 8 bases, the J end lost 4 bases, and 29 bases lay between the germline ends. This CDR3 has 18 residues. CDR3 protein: CASGTKFMGIPSIYGYTF. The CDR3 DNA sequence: TGTGCCAGCGGGACTAAATTTATGGGGATCCCTTCTATCTATGGCTACACCTTC.

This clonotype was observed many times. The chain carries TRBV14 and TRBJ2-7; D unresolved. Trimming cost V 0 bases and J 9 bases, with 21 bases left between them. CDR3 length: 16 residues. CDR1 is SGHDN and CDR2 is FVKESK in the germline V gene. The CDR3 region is CASSQEKPFSGRRQYF. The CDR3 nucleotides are TGTGCCAGCAGCCAAGAAAAACCCTTCTCGGGTAGGAGGCAGTACTTC.

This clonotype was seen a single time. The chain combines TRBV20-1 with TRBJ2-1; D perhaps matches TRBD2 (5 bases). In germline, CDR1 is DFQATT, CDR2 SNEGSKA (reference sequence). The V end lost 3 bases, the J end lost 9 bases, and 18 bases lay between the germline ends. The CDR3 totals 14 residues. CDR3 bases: TGCAGTGCTAGTGTTCCGGCGGAGGTCGGTGAGCAGTTCTTC. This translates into CSASVPAEVGEQFF.

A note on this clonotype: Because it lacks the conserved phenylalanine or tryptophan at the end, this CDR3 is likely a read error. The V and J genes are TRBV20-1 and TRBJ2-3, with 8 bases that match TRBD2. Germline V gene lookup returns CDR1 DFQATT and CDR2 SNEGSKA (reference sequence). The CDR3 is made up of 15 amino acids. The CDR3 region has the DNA TGCAGTGCTAGGGGCGGGAGGCATGGCACAGATGCGCAGTATCTT. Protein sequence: CSARGGRHGTDAQYL.

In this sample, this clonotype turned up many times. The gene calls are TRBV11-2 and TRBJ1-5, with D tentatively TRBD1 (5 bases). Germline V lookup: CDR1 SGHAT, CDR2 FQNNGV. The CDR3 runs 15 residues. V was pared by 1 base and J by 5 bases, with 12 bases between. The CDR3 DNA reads TGTGCCAGCAGCTTAGGATGGGGCTTACATCAGCCCCAGCATTTT. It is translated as CASSLGWGLHQPQHF.

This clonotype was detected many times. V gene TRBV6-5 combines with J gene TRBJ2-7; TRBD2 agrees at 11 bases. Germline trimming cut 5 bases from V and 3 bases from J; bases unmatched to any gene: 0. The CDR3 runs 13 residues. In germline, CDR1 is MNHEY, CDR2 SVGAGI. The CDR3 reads CASSLAGGYEQYF. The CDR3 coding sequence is TGTGCCAGCAGTCTAGCGGGAGGCTACGAGCAGTACTTC.

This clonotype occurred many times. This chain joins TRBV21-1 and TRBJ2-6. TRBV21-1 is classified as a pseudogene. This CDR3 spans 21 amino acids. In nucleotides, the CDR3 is TGTGCCAGCAGCAAAGCGCGCGTCCTCGATTTATTCAGCTCTGGGGCCAACGTCCTGACTTTC. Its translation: CASSKARVLDLFSSGANVLTF.

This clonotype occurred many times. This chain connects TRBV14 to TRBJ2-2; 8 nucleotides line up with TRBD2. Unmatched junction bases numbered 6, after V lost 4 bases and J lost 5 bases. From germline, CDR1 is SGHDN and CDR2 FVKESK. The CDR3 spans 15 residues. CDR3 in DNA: TGTGCCAGCAGCCTAGGGACTAGTCGGACCGGGGAGCTGTTTTTT. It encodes CASSLGTSRTGELFF.

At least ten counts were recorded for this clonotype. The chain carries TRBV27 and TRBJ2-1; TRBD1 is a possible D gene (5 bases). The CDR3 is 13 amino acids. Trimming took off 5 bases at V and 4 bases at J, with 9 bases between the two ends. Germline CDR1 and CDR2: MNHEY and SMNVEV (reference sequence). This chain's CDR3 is CASSPTGYNEQFF. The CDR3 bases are TGTGCCAGCAGTCCCACAGGTTACAATGAGCAGTTCTTC.

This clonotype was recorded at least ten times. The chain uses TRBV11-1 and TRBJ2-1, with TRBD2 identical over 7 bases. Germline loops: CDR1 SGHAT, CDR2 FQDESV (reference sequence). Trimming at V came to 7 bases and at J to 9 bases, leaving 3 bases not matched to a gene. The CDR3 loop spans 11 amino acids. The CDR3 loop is CASTREVEQFF. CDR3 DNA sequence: TGTGCCAGCACCCGGGAGGTTGAGCAGTTCTTC.

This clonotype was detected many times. This CDR3 is CASMRGSYNEQFF. DNA of the CDR3: TGTGCCAGCATGCGGGGATCCTACAATGAGCAGTTCTTC. The chain couples TRBV2 to TRBJ2-1; maybe TRBD2 (6 bases). The CDR3 extends over 13 amino acids. V was trimmed by 7 bases and J by 1 base, leaving 8 bases between them. Germline V gene sequence: CDR1 SNHLY, CDR2 FYNNEI.

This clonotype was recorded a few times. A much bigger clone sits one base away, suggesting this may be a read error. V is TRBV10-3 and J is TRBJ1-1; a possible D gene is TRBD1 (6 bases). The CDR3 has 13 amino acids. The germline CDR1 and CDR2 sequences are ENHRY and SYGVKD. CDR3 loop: CAISDRGGTEVFF. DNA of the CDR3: TGTGCCATCAGTGACAGGGGAGGCACTGAAGTTTTCTTT.

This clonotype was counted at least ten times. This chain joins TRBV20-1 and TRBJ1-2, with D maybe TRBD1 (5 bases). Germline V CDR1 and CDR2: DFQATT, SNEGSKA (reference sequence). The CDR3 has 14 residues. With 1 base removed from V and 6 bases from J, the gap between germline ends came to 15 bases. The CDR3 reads CSARGSGAPHGYTF. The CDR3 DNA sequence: TGCAGTGCTAGAGGTTCTGGGGCTCCACATGGCTACACCTTC.

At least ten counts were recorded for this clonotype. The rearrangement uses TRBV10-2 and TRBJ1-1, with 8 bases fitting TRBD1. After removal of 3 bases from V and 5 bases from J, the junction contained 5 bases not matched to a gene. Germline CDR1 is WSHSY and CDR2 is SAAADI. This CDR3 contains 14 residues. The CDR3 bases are TGCGCCAGCAGTGAACAGGGGGTTGGGACTGAAGCTTTCTTT. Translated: CASSEQGVGTEAFF.

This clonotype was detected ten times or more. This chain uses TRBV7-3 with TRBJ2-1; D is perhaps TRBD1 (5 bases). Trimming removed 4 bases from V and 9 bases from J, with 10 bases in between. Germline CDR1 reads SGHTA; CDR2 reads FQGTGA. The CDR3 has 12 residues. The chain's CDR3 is CASSSTGGEQFF. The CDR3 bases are TGTGCCAGCAGCTCCACAGGTGGTGAGCAGTTCTTC.